A single T cell receptor beta chain is shown here with its context. Its antigen is unknown. A junction boundary mismatches the germline segment, possibly from a read error. These data are taken from a study of MAIT cells during Salmonella Paratyphi A infection (dated 2017 in TCRdb). The study in broad terms: A single dose of 1-5x10^3 CFU of S. Paratyphi A strain NVGH308 was swallowed by adult volunteers aged 18 to 60. Starting at diagnosis, diagnosed volunteers were given ciprofloxacin 500 mg twice a day for 14 days.

The paper as a whole reports these results and caveats: The availability of volunteer samples limited the sample sizes, but these sizes were considered adequate to detect differences between groups. Space occupied by over-represented MAIT clonotypes fell significantly from baseline to mid-infection (roughly 0.17 to 0.10), with no significant post-infection difference. More expansion or contraction among the top five MAIT clonotypes was shown in diagnosed volunteers than in healthy controls (approximately 0.53 versus 0.13), suggesting infection-driven repertoire reshaping.

This specimen's time point label, per the study, means: after infection, following antibiotic treatment. In six or seven volunteers who developed enteric fever after controlled oral challenge with live Salmonella Paratyphi A, circulating MAIT cell TCRbeta repertoires were profiled over time. MAIT cell samples were contributed by each diagnosed volunteer at pre-infection, mid-infection and post-infection timepoints. Enteric fever was diagnosed on the basis of Paratyphi A bacteremia and/or persistent fever above 38 degrees C lasting more than 12 hours. Challenged volunteers were diagnosed with infection between day 4 and day 7 after challenge. For RNA extraction, between about 5,000 and 10,000 MAIT cells from each sample were sorted straight into RNAqueous-Micro lysis buffer. Lymphoprep gradient centrifugation was used to isolate peripheral blood mononuclear cells from blood samples and leukocyte cones. A BD FACSAria Fusion or BD FACSAria III sorter was used for cell sorting.

The library was prepared using 5' RACE. TCRbeta was amplified in two rounds of PCR using Phusion High-Fidelity polymerase, and the primers added sample-specific barcodes. TCRbeta libraries were generated by template-switch cDNA synthesis with SMARTScribe reverse transcriptase and a TRBC-specific primer. The barcoded samples were pooled and then prepared using the NEBNext Ultra DNA Library Prep Kit for Illumina. Sequencing of the libraries took place on an Illumina MiSeq using the MiSeq reagent kit v2, 300 cycles. From the authors' description of their analysis: Jemultiplexer demultiplexed the reads by barcode, and MiTCR with default parameters aligned the reads. Non-functional sequences were removed with VDJtools, and each clonotype was defined by its amino acid sequence, with frequencies calculated from the assigned sequence reads. In the clonal space homeostasis analysis, clonotypes were binned by frequency as over-represented (0.05-1), large, medium and small. The public reads were run again by TCRdb, first through fastp at Q25 and then through MiXCR, and only productive beta chains were kept. Each CDR3 protein appears once, grouped with its most common genes and DNA. None of the V and J calls come from the authors' own analysis; TCRdb made them. The sample contains over a thousand distinct CDR3 sequences, roughly 65% of them found a single time. Clones ranked in the top ten supply less than 55% of the sample.

The specimen was MAIT cells from blood, collected at the last sampling point of the challenge study. The clonotype comes from a person aged 18 to 70 who was deliberately infected with Salmonella Paratyphi A in a paratyphoid fever challenge study.

This receptor has the CDR3 CASTTGAGNQSQHF. Here is the DNA: TGTGCCAGTACCACGGGGGCCGGCAATCAGTCCCAGCATTTT. This sequence uses TRBV19 and TRBJ1-5, with TRBD1 tentatively as D gene (6 bases match). CDR1 and CDR2 are read off the germline V gene (reference sequence) as LNHDA and SQIVND. The CDR3 covers 14 residues, taking in both the cysteine and the phenylalanine. Just CDR3 DNA is preserved here, 42 bases in frame from base 1. With the rest looked up from the reference TRBV19 and TRBJ1-5 genes rather than sequenced, the full variable domain is DGGITQSPKYLFRKEGQNVTLSCEQNLNHDAMYWYRQDPGQGLRLIYYSQIVNDFQKGDIAEGYSVSREKKESFPLTVTSAQKNPTAFYLCASTTGAGNQSQHFGDGTRLSIL.